The source of this TCR beta chain is a study of cytomegalovirus exposure and HLA in healthy donors. Study-level findings and limits: In an earlier analysis, in 620 or so donors, most V segments appeared productive either ~87% or ~30% of the time.

PCR involved 60 Vbeta and 13 Jbeta primers. Profiled with immunoSEQ multiplex PCR; TCRdb holds only in-frame clones, not every one. This sample has some 150,000 clones, with roughly 80% found just once. Notes on this clone: What it recognizes is unknown.

Sequenced input: PBMCs. The sequence was collected from a woman aged 35 to 49 in good health and CMV-seropositive.

CDR3 residues: CASSLFLASDTQYF. CDR3 DNA: TGTGCCAGCAGTTTATTTTTAGCGTCAGATACGCAGTATTTT. V is TRBV27 and J is TRBJ2-3; D is perhaps TRBD2 (5 bases). Germline V gene data show CDR1 as MNHEY and CDR2 as SMNVEV (reference sequence). The CDR3 runs to 14 residues. Trimming took off 1 base at V and 4 bases at J, with 9 bases between the two ends.